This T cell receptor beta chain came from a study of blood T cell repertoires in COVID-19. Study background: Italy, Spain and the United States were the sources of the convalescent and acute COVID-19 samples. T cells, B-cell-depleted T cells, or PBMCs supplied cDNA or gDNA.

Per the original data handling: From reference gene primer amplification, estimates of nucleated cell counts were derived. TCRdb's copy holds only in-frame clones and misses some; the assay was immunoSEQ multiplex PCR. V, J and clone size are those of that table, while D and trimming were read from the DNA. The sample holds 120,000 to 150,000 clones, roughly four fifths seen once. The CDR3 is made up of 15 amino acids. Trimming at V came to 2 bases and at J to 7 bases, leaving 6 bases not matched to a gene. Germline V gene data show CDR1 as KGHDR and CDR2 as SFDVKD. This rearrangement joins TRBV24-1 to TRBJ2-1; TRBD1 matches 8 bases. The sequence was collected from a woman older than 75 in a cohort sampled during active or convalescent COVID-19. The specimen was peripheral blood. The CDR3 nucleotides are TGTGCCACCAGTGATTCCGGGACAGGAGGGAATGAGCAGTTCTTC. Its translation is CATSDSGTGGNEQFF.